These T cell receptor beta chains were read from a single sample in a study of blood T cell repertoires in COVID-19. Clones were sequenced by immunoSEQ multiplex PCR, and TCRdb holds only the in-frame ones, with some missing. The profile shows some 150,000 clones, roughly 84% of them singletons. Sequenced material: peripheral blood. The receptors shown here come from a human donor in a cohort sampled during active COVID-19. Each CDR3 is given with its conserved first and last residue. Fields, in order: D gene, J gene, clone size, V gene, CDR3 DNA, CDR3 protein. A D gene is named only where the DNA matches it firmly. Expanded clones get a size class; other rows say once, few or many, or leave the size out.

d_call: .
j_call: TRBJ1-1
clone_size: once
v_call: TRBV30
cdr3_nt: TGTGCCTGGGAAGGGGTGAACACTGAAGCTTTCTTT
cdr3_aa: CAWEGVNTEAFF

d_call: TRBD1
j_call: TRBJ1-2
clone_size: once
v_call: TRBV4-3
cdr3_nt: TGCGCCAGCAGCCAAGATCGACAGGGCGGTGGCTACACCTTC
cdr3_aa: CASSQDRQGGGYTF

d_call: TRBD1
j_call: TRBJ1-2
clone_size: .
v_call: TRBV28
cdr3_nt: TGTGCCAGCAGGACCCCGGGACAGGTATCCTATGGCTATGGCTACACCTTC
cdr3_aa: CASRTPGQVSYGYGYTF

d_call: TRBD1
j_call: TRBJ1-2
clone_size: few
v_call: TRBV6-1
cdr3_nt: TGTGCCAGCAGAACCGGGACAGGGAACTATGGCTACACCTTC
cdr3_aa: CASRTGTGNYGYTF

d_call: .
j_call: TRBJ2-3
clone_size: .
v_call: TRBV3-1/TRBV3-2
cdr3_nt: TGTGCCAGCAGCCAAGATCCGGACTACCTTAATCGAGATACGCAGTATTTT
cdr3_aa: CASSQDPDYLNRDTQYF

d_call: TRBD1
j_call: TRBJ1-6
clone_size: .
v_call: TRBV19
cdr3_nt: TGTGCCAGTAGAACAGGGGCAAATTCACCCCTCCACTTT
cdr3_aa: CASRTGANSPLHF

d_call: TRBD1
j_call: TRBJ1-5
clone_size: .
v_call: TRBV7-2
cdr3_nt: TGTGCCAGCAGCATGGGACAGCTTTATAGCAATCAGCCCCAGCATTTT
cdr3_aa: CASSMGQLYSNQPQHF

d_call: .
j_call: TRBJ1-3
clone_size: once
v_call: TRBV5-6
cdr3_nt: TGTGCCAGCAGCCTTCGGCCGGGGAATGGAAACACCATATATTTT
cdr3_aa: CASSLRPGNGNTIYF

d_call: .
j_call: TRBJ2-1
clone_size: .
v_call: TRBV5-1
cdr3_nt: TGCGCCAGCAGCTTGGGGACAGTAAACAATGAGCAGTTCTTC
cdr3_aa: CASSLGTVNNEQFF

d_call: .
j_call: TRBJ2-7
clone_size: .
v_call: TRBV30
cdr3_nt: TGTGCCTGGAGGGCGAGTGGCAGGGACTACGAGCAGTACTTC
cdr3_aa: CAWRASGRDYEQYF

d_call: TRBD1
j_call: TRBJ2-6
clone_size: .
v_call: TRBV19
cdr3_nt: TGTGCCAGTAGTATAGGAACAGGGGGCATGGCTGGGGCCAACGTCCTGACTTTC
cdr3_aa: CASSIGTGGMAGANVLTF

d_call: TRBD1
j_call: TRBJ2-2
clone_size: .
v_call: TRBV6-5
cdr3_nt: TGTGCCAGCAGCTTCGGGACAGCCGGCACCGGGGAGCTGTTTTTT
cdr3_aa: CASSFGTAGTGELFF

d_call: .
j_call: TRBJ1-2
clone_size: few
v_call: TRBV19
cdr3_nt: TGTGCCAGTAGTATACAGGGAGGGTATGGCTACACCTTC
cdr3_aa: CASSIQGGYGYTF

d_call: .
j_call: TRBJ1-4
clone_size: .
v_call: TRBV14
cdr3_nt: TGTGCCAGCAGCCATCGAGGGTTTGCAACTAATGAAAAACTGTTTTTT
cdr3_aa: CASSHRGFATNEKLFF

d_call: .
j_call: TRBJ2-1
clone_size: once
v_call: TRBV4-3
cdr3_nt: TGCGCCAGCAGCTTCCGGCCCGGGGACAATGAGCAGTTCTTC
cdr3_aa: CASSFRPGDNEQFF

d_call: TRBD1
j_call: TRBJ1-1
clone_size: few
v_call: TRBV19
cdr3_nt: TGTGCCAGTAGTATAGTGGCAGGGGGGAACACTGAAGCTTTCTTT
cdr3_aa: CASSIVAGGNTEAFF

d_call: TRBD2
j_call: TRBJ2-3
clone_size: .
v_call: TRBV4-3
cdr3_nt: TGCGCCAGCAGCCAAGGTACTAGCGGGATCACAGATACGCAGTATTTT
cdr3_aa: CASSQGTSGITDTQYF

d_call: .
j_call: TRBJ1-2
clone_size: .
v_call: TRBV27
cdr3_nt: TGTGCCAGCAGCTTCAGACTCGACAGTCTCCCTAACTATGGCTACACCTTC
cdr3_aa: CASSFRLDSLPNYGYTF

d_call: TRBD1
j_call: TRBJ1-1
clone_size: .
v_call: TRBV10-3
cdr3_nt: TGTGCCATCAGTGGGACAGGGAACACTGAAGCTTTCTTT
cdr3_aa: CAISGTGNTEAFF

d_call: TRBD1
j_call: TRBJ2-6
clone_size: .
v_call: TRBV5-1
cdr3_nt: TGCGCCAGCAGCTTGTCAGGGGGCGCGGGGGCCAACGTCCTGACTTTC
cdr3_aa: CASSLSGGAGANVLTF

d_call: .
j_call: TRBJ1-1
clone_size: few
v_call: TRBV9
cdr3_nt: TGTGCCAGCAGCCCGGGGAGGGGGTGGACTGAAGCTTTCTTT
cdr3_aa: CASSPGRGWTEAFF

d_call: .
j_call: TRBJ2-5
clone_size: .
v_call: TRBV20-1
cdr3_nt: TGCAGTGCTCCAAAGGGGGAGACCCAGTACTTC
cdr3_aa: CSAPKGETQYF

d_call: .
j_call: TRBJ2-1
clone_size: .
v_call: TRBV5-4
cdr3_nt: TGTGCCACCTGTGTCGGGGACTTCTACAATGAGCAGTTCTTC
cdr3_aa: CATCVGDFYNEQFF

d_call: TRBD1
j_call: TRBJ2-7
clone_size: .
v_call: TRBV4-2
cdr3_nt: TGTGCCAGCAGCCAAGAGGGCAGGGGGTCATCCGAGCAGTACTTC
cdr3_aa: CASSQEGRGSSEQYF

d_call: .
j_call: TRBJ1-3
clone_size: .
v_call: TRBV28
cdr3_nt: TGTGCCAGCATCTTGGGGAGCTCTGGAAACACCATATATTTT
cdr3_aa: CASILGSSGNTIYF